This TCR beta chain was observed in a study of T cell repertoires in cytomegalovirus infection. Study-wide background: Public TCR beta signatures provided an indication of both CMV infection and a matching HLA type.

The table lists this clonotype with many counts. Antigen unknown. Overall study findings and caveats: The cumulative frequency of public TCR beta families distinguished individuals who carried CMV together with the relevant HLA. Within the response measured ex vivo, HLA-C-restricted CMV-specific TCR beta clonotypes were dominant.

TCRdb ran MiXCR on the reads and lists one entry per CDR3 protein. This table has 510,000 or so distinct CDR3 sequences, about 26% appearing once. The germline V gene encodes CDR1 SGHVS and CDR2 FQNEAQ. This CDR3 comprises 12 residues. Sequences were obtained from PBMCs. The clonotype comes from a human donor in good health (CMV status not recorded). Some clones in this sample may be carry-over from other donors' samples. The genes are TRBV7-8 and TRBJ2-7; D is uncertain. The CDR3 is CASSLDLGNEIV. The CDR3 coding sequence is TGTGCCAGCAGCTTAGACTTAGGGAACGAGATCGTC.